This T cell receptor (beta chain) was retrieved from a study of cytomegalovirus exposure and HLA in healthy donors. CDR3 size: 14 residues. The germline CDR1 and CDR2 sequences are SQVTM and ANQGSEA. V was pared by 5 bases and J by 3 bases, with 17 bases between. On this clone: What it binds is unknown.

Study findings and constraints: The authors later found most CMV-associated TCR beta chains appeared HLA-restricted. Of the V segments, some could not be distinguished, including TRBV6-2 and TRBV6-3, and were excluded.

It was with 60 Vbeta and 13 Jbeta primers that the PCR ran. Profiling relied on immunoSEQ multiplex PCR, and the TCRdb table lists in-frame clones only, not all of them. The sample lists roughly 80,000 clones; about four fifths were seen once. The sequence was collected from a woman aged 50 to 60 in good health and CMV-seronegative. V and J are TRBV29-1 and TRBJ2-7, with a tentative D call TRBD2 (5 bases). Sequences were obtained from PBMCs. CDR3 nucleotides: TGCAGCGTTACCCGGGATACCCAAGGCTACGAGCAGTACTTC. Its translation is CSVTRDTQGYEQYF.